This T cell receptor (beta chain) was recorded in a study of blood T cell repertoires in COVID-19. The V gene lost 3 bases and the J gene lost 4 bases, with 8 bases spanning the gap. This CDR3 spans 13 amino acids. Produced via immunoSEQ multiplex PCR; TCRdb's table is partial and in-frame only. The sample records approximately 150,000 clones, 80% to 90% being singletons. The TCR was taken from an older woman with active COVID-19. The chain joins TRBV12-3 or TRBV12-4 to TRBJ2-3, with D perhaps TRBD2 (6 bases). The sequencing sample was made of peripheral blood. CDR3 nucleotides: TGTGCCAGCAGTTTGGGGGGTCCAGATACGCAGTATTTT. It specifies CASSLGGPDTQYF.